The following is a TCR beta chain sequence with its context. The data originate from a study of early T cells in non-severe SARS-CoV-2 infection. MiXCR, applied by TCRdb to the 5' RACE reads, yields one record per CDR3 protein. This table has 100,000 to 150,000 distinct CDR3 sequences, about 16% appearing once. The sample consisted of whole blood. The clonotype was recovered from an adult who was a healthcare worker with PCR-confirmed SARS-CoV-2 infection or an uninfected control (not recorded which).

The CDR3 coding sequence is TGTGCCAGTAGCCCCCCGCAGCTTGATACGCAGTATTTT. It is translated as CASSPPQLDTQYF. J is TRBJ2-3 and V is TRBV19; no clear D gene. There are 13 residues in the CDR3. Trimming took 6 bases from V and 6 from J, leaving 13 bases between them. CDR1 is LNHDA and CDR2 is SQIVND in the germline V gene (reference sequence).